Each of the 15 T cell receptor beta chains below was sequenced from the same sample in a study of T cell responses to AZD1222 COVID-19 vaccine. The protocol was immunoSEQ multiplex PCR, while the TCRdb copy is restricted to in-frame clones and leaves out a portion. The sample lists 57,000 or so clones, more than 60% seen once, with roughly 3.5% in the top ten. This specimen was peripheral blood, taken 28 days after the second AZD1222 dose. These receptors were obtained from an adult who received the AZD1222 COVID-19 vaccine.

V gene TRBV14 combines with J gene TRBJ1-2, with D maybe TRBD1 (6 bases). CDR3 length equals 13 residues. V shed 4 bases and J shed 2 bases, with 8 bases lying between them. Per germline, CDR1 SGHDN and CDR2 FVKESK. The CDR3 DNA reads as TGTGCCAGCAGCCTTGGACAGAACTATGGCTACACCTTC. Amino acids: CASSLGQNYGYTF.

In its sample, this clone ranks as medium-sized. The rearrangement uses TRBV7-8 and TRBJ1-4; weak D call: TRBD1 (6 bases). The CDR3 is made up of 18 amino acids. CDR1 and CDR2 (germline): SGHVS, FQNEAQ. Trimming took 0 bases from V and 4 from J, leaving 18 bases between them. This CDR3 reads CASSLARFGQSVNEKLFF. CDR3 DNA: TGTGCCAGCAGCTTAGCGAGGTTTGGACAGAGTGTTAATGAAAAACTGTTTTTT.

The chain uses TRBV7-9 and TRBJ2-3, with D possibly being TRBD2 (6 bases). This CDR3 region has 14 residues. Germline assignment: CDR1 SEHNR and CDR2 FQNEAQ (reference sequence). Trimming stripped 4 bases from V and 3 bases from J, with 11 bases between. CDR3: CASSWWSGTDTQYF. The DNA of the CDR3 is TGTGCCAGCAGCTGGTGGAGCGGGACAGATACGCAGTATTTT.

This CDR3 is CASSPIDGNTEAFF. The CDR3 DNA reads as TGTGCCAGCAGCCCTATTGACGGGAACACTGAAGCTTTCTTT. The chain combines TRBV5-8 with TRBJ1-1, with D hard to call. The CDR3 runs 14 residues. Germline loops: CDR1 SGHTS, CDR2 YDEGEE. Trimming pared 4 bases from V and 1 base from J, leaving 11 bases between.

Written as DNA, the CDR3 is TGTGCCAGCAGTGAACTGTATGAAGCTTTCTTT. Translated: CASSELYEAFF. The gene calls are TRBV2 and TRBJ1-1; no firm D call. CDR3 length: 11 residues. V gave up 2 bases and J gave up 7 bases, with 5 bases separating them. CDR1 SNHLY and CDR2 FYNNEI come from the germline V gene. Supplemented by reference TRBV2 and TRBJ1-1, the full variable domain reads EPEVTQTPSHQVTQMGQEVILRCVPISNHLYFYWYRQILGQKVEFLVSFYNNEISEKSEIFDDQFSVERPDGSNFTLKIRSTKLEDSAMYFCASSELYEAFFGQGTRLTVV.

V and J are TRBV15 and TRBJ1-2; D is perhaps TRBD1 (5 bases). CDR3 length: 14 amino acids. V dropped 7 bases and J dropped 4 bases, with 16 bases sitting between them. Germline loops: CDR1 LNHNV, CDR2 YYDKDF (reference sequence). In DNA, the CDR3 is TGTGCCACCACCGCCCGGGACGACGGCTATGGCTACACCTTC. Its protein product is CATTARDDGYGYTF.

The V and J genes are TRBV5-1 and TRBJ2-3; tentatively, D is TRBD2 (5 bases). The CDR3 has 15 residues. The germline V and J ends were trimmed by 0 bases and 4 bases, with 12 bases remaining between them. The germline V gene encodes CDR1 SGHRS and CDR2 YFSETQ. CDR3 loop: CASSLAGISADTQYF. The CDR3 DNA follows: TGCGCCAGCAGCTTGGCGGGAATCAGCGCAGATACGCAGTATTTT.

The V and J genes are TRBV30 and TRBJ2-4, with 14 nucleotides matching TRBD2. The CDR3 is 16 residues long. Per the germline V gene, CDR1 is GTSNPN and CDR2 is SVGIG (reference sequence). The J segment lost 7 bases and the V segment lost 2 bases, leaving 7 bases of the junction unmatched. The CDR3 region is CAWSTGLAGAGNIQYF. CDR3 nucleotide sequence: TGTGCCTGGAGTACGGGACTAGCGGGGGCCGGGAACATTCAGTACTTC.

This clone was counted a single time. The rearrangement joins TRBV18 to TRBJ1-6; a possible D gene is TRBD1 (5 bases). This CDR3 is built from 16 residues. The V and J ends lost 3 bases and 5 bases respectively, with 14 bases between them. Germline-derived CDR1 and CDR2 are KGHSH and LQKENI. CDR3 coding DNA: TGTGCCAGCTCACCGAGACAGCCATCCGATAATTCACCCCTCCACTTT. Its protein is CASSPRQPSDNSPLHF.

The CDR3 reads CASRDRGLQPQHF. CDR3 DNA: TGTGCCAGTAGGGACAGGGGATTGCAGCCCCAGCATTTT. The chain links TRBV19 to TRBJ1-5, with 9 bases matching TRBD1. J was trimmed by 7 bases and V by 6 bases; bases with no gene match: 4. Germline V CDR1 and CDR2: LNHDA, SQIVND (reference sequence). The length of the CDR3 is 13 residues.

This chain connects TRBV5-6 to TRBJ1-1; weak D call: TRBD1 (6 bases). From germline, CDR1 is SGHDT and CDR2 YYEEEE. The V end was cut by 3 bases, the J end by 0 bases, with 15 bases between. The CDR3 extends over 16 amino acids. In nucleotides, the CDR3 is TGTGCCAGCAGCTCAATCCGGGACACCTTGAACACTGAAGCTTTCTTT. It codes for CASSSIRDTLNTEAFF.

CDR3 loop: CASSREGRGDTEAFF. CDR3 coding DNA: TGCGCCAGCAGCAGGGAGGGGCGAGGGGACACTGAAGCTTTCTTT. The chain uses TRBV5-1 and TRBJ1-1; possible D gene TRBD1, 5 bases. Trimming stripped 4 bases from V and 3 bases from J, with 16 bases between. The germline gives CDR1 SGHRS, CDR2 YFSETQ. The CDR3 is 15 residues long.

Only one count was recorded for this clone. The genes are TRBV7-9 and TRBJ1-4; 7 positions agree with TRBD1. The CDR3 is 17 amino acids. With 4 bases clipped from V and 8 bases from J, the junction kept 16 bases outside the gene matches. Germline-derived CDR1 and CDR2 are SEHNR and FQNEAQ (reference sequence). CDR3 nucleotides: TGTGCCAGCAGCTCCTCGGGACAGCTTTCCTTGTACGAAAAACTGTTTTTT. As protein: CASSSSGQLSLYEKLFF.

This chain joins TRBV2 and TRBJ2-2, with 10 bases that match TRBD2. The CDR3 sequence is 15 residues long. Germline assignment: CDR1 SNHLY and CDR2 FYNNEI. Germline trimming cut 5 bases from V and 8 bases from J; bases unmatched to any gene: 8. Written as DNA, the CDR3 is TGTGCCAGCAGTCCGGGACTAGCGAGGTGGGGGGAGCTGTTTTTT. Translated, it gives CASSPGLARWGELFF.

At least ten counts were recorded for this clone. This chain joins TRBV5-5 and TRBJ2-7; TRBD2 matches 7 bases. CDR3 length equals 13 residues. V lost 2 bases and J lost 7; bases outside the gene matches: 6. CDR1 and CDR2 (germline): SGHKS, YYEKEE (reference sequence). In nucleotides, the CDR3 is TGTGCCAGCAGCTTCGGACTAGAGGGTGAGCAGTACTTC. It yields the protein CASSFGLEGEQYF.